The 2 T cell receptor beta chains listed next were all sequenced from one sample in a study of shared clonotypes between healthy human individuals (dated by TCRdb to 2020 to 2021). Libraries were made using the immunoSEQ multiplex PCR assay. This immuneACCESS table, as held by TCRdb, lists in-frame sequences with V and J called but not all clones. Of the missing ones, under half trace to an unresolved V gene in checked studies; the others have no known cause. The sample table records about 610,000 clones; roughly 95% of these occur just once. The top ten clonotypes cover approximately 0.12% of the sample. CD8 naive samples were CD45RO-negative cells positively selected for CCR7, giving a CD45RA+CCR7+ population that excluded TemRA cells. Material for sequencing was naive CD8+ T cells sorted from blood. In the paper's terms, the cell subset or site label means: CD45RA+CCR7+. All receptors derive from a woman in her thirties in good health.

The chain has TRBV28 and TRBJ2-3, with 10 nucleotides matching TRBD2. The J segment lost 0 bases and the V segment lost 3 bases, leaving 9 bases of the junction unmatched. CDR1 MDHEN and CDR2 SYDVKM come from the germline V gene. The CDR3 totals 18 residues. CDR3 in amino acids: CASSLRGLAYSSTDTQYF. Written as DNA, the CDR3 is TGTGCCAGCAGTTTGAGGGGACTAGCGTATTCTAGCACAGATACGCAGTATTTT.

Concerning this clone itself: Other DNA sequences of this sample code for an identical CDR3. The rearrangement joins TRBV19 to TRBJ1-1; D is ambiguous. The CDR3 runs 13 residues. Germline CDR1 and CDR2: LNHDA and SQIVND (reference sequence). V lost 3 bases and J lost 2, with 7 bases in between. The CDR3 region has the DNA TGTGCCAGTAGTATTAGTGGAAACACTGAAGCTTTCTTT. It codes for CASSISGNTEAFF.